Listed below are T cell receptor beta chains from one sample, sequenced in a study of cytomegalovirus exposure and HLA in healthy donors. Clones were sequenced by immunoSEQ multiplex PCR, and TCRdb holds only the in-frame ones, with some missing. The sample lists approximately 180,000 clones, roughly 81% occurring once. Sequenced input: PBMCs. Receptor source: a girl aged 5-17 years in good health and CMV-seropositive. The CDR3 runs from the conserved cysteine through the conserved F or W. The D gene is left open where the match is weak.

V gene | D gene | CDR3 protein
TRBV25-1 | - | CASSSNGYTF
TRBV28 | - | CASSLRGVKNSPLHF
TRBV7-9 | - | CASTSGSWGFYEQYF
TRBV4-2 | - | CASNHGGVTEAFF
TRBV5-1 | - | CASTLEGPYEQYF
TRBV7-6 | TRBD1 | CASSPPGTGVDTIYF
TRBV5-4 | - | CASSEDYDYEQYF
TRBV15 | - | CATSRAGTDTQYF
TRBV4-1 | TRBD2 | CASSPGRGLAGAYNEQFF
TRBV5-1 | TRBD2 | CASSLTGGEQETQYF
TRBV29-1 | - | CSVEEFGGRTEAFF
TRBV9 | TRBD1 | CASSARDSLAYGYTF
TRBV6-5 | TRBD1 | CASSRHRGRTEAFF
TRBV10-3 | - | CAISGGQSYEQYF
TRBV7-9 | - | CASSPLYVYSVGDEQFF
TRBV5-1 | TRBD1 | CASSTWTGRSTEAFF
TRBV5-1 | TRBD1 | CASSPATGLGNTEAFF
TRBV5-1 | - | CASSHGQTEAFF
TRBV6-5 | - | CASSSPERQLSEAFF
TRBV6-6 | TRBD1 | CASRGTGETNEKLFF
TRBV6-5 | TRBD1 | CASSYSGRGRTDEQYF
TRBV5-1 | TRBD2 | CASSLGTSGGSEQFF
TRBV5-4 | - | CASSWGLNTEAFF
TRBV7-6 | - | CASSPMGGRDEQFF
TRBV19 | - | CASRGQGNQPQHF
TRBV6-5 | - | CASGGHLTDTQYF
TRBV18 | TRBD1 | CASSDDRAFGYTF
TRBV9 | - | CASSIQGNTEAFF
TRBV6-4 | TRBD1 | CASSPEGAHLGGYTF
TRBV6-5 | TRBD2 | CASSHLAGGKEIQYF
TRBV11-2 | TRBD1 | CASSHPGGPGNTIYF
TRBV27 | TRBD1 | CASSLSRTGTEAFF
TRBV4-2 | - | CASSQEARREEQFF
TRBV9 | TRBD1 | CASSVQQGAYNYGYTF
TRBV27 | - | CASSFAGFGGGSEAFF
TRBV25-1 | - | CASTSGANVLTF
TRBV9 | - | CASSPQWAGEPQHF
TRBV4-1 | - | CASSQKWEGVNTEAFF
TRBV21-1 | - | CASSAGPGSNEKLFF
TRBV4-1 | TRBD2 | CASSFRLAGETQYF
TRBV4-1 | TRBD1 | CASSQRQQGAPLSYGYTF
TRBV28 | - | CASSPRFGGAIRQPQHF